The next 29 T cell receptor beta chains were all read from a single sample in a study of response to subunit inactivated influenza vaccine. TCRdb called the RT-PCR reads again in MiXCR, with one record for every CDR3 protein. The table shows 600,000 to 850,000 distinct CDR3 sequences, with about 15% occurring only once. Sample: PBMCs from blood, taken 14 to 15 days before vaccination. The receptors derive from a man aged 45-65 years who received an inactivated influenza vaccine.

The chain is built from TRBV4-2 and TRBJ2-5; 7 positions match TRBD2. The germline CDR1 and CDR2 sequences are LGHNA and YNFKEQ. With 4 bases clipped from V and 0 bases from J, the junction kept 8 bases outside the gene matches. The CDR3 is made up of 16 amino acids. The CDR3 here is CASSRKSSGNQETQYF. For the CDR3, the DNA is TGTGCCAGCAGCCGAAAATCGAGCGGGAACCAAGAGACCCAGTACTTC.

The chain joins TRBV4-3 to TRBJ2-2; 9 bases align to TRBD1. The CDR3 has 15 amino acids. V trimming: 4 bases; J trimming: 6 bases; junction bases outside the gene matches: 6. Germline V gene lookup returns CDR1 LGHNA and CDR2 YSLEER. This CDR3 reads CASSLDRGGAGELFF. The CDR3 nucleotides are TGCGCCAGCAGCCTGGACAGGGGAGGTGCCGGGGAGCTGTTTTTT.

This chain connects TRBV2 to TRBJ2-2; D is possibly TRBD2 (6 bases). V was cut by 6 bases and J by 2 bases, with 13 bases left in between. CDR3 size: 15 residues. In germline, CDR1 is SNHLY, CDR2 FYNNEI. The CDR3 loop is CASRIGEVNTGELFF. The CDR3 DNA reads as TGTGCCAGCAGGATTGGGGAGGTAAACACCGGGGAGCTGTTTTTT.

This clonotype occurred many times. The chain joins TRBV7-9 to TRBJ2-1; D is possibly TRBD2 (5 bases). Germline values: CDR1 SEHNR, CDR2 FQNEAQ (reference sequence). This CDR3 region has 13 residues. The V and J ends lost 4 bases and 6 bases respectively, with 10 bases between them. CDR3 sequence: CASSSDGVNEQFF. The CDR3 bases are TGTGCCAGCAGCTCGGACGGGGTCAATGAGCAGTTCTTC.

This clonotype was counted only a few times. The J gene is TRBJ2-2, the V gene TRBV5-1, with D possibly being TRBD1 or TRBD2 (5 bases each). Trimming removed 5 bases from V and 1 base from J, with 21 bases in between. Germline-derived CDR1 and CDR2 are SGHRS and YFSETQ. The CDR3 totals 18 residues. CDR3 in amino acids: CASRPTRESRGNTGELFF. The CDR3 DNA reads TGCGCCAGCAGACCGACCAGGGAGTCCCGTGGGAACACCGGGGAGCTGTTTTTT.

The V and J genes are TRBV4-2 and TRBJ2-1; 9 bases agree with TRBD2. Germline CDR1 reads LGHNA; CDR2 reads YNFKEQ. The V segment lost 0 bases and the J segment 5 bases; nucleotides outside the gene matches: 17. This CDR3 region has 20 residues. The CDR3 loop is CASSQDRADYSGRSHNEQFF. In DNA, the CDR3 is TGTGCCAGCAGCCAAGATCGGGCCGATTATAGCGGGAGATCCCACAATGAGCAGTTCTTC.

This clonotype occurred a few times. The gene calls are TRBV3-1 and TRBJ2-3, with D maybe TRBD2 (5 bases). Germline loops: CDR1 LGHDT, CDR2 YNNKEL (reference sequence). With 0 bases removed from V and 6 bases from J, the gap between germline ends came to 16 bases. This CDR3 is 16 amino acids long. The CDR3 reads CASSQDRLSGMDTQYF. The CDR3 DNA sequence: TGTGCCAGCAGCCAAGATAGGCTGAGCGGTATGGATACGCAGTATTTT.

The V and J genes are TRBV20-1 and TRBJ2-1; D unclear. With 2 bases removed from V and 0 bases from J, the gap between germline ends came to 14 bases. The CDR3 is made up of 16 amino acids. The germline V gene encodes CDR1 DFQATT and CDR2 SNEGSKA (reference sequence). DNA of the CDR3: TGCAGTGCTAGACCCGACTGGATCAGCTCCTACAATGAGCAGTTCTTC. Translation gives CSARPDWISSYNEQFF.

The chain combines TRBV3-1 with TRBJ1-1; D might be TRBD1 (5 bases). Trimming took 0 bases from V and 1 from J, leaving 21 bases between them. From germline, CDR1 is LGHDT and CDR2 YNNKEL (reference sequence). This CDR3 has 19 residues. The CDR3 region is CASSQDTHPWTSKNTEAFF. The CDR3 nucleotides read TGTGCCAGCAGCCAAGATACCCACCCTTGGACATCCAAGAACACTGAAGCTTTCTTT.

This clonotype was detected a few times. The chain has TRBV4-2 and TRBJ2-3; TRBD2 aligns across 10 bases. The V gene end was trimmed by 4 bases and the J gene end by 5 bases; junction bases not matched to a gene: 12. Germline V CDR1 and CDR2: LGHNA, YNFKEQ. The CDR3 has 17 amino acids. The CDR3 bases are TGTGCCAGCAGCCGAGCGAGGCCTAGCGGGAGTGAAGATACGCAGTATTTT. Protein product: CASSRARPSGSEDTQYF.

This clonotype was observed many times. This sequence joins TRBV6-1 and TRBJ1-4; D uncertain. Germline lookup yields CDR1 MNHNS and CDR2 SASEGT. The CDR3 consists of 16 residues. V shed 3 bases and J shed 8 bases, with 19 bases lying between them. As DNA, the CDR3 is TGTGCCAGCAGTGATATGGTTTCCAGACCCACAGAAAAACTGTTTTTT. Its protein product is CASSDMVSRPTEKLFF.

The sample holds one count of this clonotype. CDR3 loop: CASSLHYSEETQYF. The CDR3 DNA is TGTGCCAGCAGCTTGCACTACAGCGAAGAGACCCAGTACTTC. This chain connects TRBV5-6 to TRBJ2-5; D is unresolved. The V and J ends lost 1 base and 3 bases respectively, with 10 bases between them. Germline CDR1 is SGHDT and CDR2 is YYEEEE. The CDR3 runs 14 residues.

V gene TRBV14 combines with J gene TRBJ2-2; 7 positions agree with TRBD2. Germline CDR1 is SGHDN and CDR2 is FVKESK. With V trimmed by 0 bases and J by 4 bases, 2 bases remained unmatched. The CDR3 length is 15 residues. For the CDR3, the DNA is TGTGCCAGCAGCCAAGATTCGGGGGGCACCGGGGAGCTGTTTTTT. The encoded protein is CASSQDSGGTGELFF.

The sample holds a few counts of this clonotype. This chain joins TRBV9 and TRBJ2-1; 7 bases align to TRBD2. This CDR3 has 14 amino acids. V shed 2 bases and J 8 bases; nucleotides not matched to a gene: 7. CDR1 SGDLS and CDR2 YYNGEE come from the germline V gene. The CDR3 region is CASSVLAEVDEQFF. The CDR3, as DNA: TGTGCCAGCAGCGTTCTAGCGGAGGTAGATGAGCAGTTCTTC.

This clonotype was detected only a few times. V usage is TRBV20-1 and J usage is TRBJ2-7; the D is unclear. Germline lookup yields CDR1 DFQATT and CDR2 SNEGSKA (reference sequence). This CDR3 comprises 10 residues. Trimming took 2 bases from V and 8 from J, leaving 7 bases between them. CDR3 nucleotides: TGCAGTGCTAGACTGGAAAAGCAGTACTTC. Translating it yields CSARLEKQYF.

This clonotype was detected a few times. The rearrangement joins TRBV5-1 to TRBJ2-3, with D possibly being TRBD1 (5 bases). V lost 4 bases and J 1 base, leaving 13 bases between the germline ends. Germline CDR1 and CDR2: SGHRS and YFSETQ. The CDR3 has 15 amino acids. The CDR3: CASSRSQGGTDTQYF. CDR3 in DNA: TGCGCCAGCAGCAGGAGTCAGGGCGGCACAGATACGCAGTATTTT. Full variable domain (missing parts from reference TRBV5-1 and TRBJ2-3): KAGVTQTPRYLIKTRGQQVTLSCSPISGHRSVSWYQQTPGQGLQFLFEYFSETQRNKGNFPGRFSGRQFSNSRSEMNVSTLELGDSALYLCASSRSQGGTDTQYFGPGTRLTVL.

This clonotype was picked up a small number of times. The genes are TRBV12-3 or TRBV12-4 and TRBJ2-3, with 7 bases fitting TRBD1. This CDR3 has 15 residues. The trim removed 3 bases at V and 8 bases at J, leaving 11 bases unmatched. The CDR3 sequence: CASSLDRPKWGTQYF. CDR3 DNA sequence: TGTGCCAGCAGTTTGGACAGGCCAAAGTGGGGTACGCAGTATTTT.

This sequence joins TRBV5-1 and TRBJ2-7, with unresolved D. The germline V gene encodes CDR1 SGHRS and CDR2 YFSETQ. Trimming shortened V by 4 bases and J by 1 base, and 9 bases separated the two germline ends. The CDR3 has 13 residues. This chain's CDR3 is CASSNVDSYEQYF. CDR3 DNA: TGCGCCAGCAGCAACGTCGATTCCTACGAGCAGTACTTC.

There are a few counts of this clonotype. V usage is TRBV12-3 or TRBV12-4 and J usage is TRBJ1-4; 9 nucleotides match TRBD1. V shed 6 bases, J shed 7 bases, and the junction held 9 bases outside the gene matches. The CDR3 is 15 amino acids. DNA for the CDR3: TGTGCCAGCAGGCTAAGACAGGGGGTTGGTGAAAAACTGTTTTTT. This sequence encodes CASRLRQGVGEKLFF.

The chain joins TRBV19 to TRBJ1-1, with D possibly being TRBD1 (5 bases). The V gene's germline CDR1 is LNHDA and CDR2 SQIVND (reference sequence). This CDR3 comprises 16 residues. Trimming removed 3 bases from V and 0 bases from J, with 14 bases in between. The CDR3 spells CASSIGGASMNTEAFF. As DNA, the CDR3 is TGTGCCAGTAGTATCGGCGGGGCCTCCATGAACACTGAAGCTTTCTTT.

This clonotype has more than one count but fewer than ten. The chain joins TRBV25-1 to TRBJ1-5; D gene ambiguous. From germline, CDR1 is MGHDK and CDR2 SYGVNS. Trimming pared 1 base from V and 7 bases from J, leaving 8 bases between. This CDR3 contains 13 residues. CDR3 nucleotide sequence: TGTGCCAGCAGTGAATTGGGTGGACAGCCCCAGCATTTT. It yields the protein CASSELGGQPQHF. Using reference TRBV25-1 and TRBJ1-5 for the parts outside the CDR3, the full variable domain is EADIYQTPRYLVIGTGKKITLECSQTMGHDKMYWYQQDPGMELHLIHYSYGVNSTEKGDLSSESTVSRIRTEHFPLTLESARPSHTSQYLCASSELGGQPQHFGDGTRLSIL.

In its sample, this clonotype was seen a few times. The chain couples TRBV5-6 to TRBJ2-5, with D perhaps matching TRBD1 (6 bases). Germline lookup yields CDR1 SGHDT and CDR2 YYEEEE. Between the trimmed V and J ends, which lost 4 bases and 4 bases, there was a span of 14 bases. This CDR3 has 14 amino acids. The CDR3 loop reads CASSQLQGRETQYF. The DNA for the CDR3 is TGTGCCAGCAGCCAACTACAGGGAAGAGAGACCCAGTACTTC.

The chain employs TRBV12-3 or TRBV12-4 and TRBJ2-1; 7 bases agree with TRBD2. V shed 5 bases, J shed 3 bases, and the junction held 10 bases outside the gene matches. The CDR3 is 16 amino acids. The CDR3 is CASSRGVAGLYNEQFF. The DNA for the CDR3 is TGTGCCAGCAGTCGGGGGGTCGCCGGGCTCTACAATGAGCAGTTCTTC.

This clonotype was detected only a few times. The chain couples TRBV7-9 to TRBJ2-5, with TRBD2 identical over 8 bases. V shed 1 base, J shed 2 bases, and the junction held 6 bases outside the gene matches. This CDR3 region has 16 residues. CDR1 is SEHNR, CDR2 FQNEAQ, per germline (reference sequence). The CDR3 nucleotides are TGTGCCAGCAGCTTAGACGCGAGCGGGAGACAAGAGACCCAGTACTTC. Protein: CASSLDASGRQETQYF.

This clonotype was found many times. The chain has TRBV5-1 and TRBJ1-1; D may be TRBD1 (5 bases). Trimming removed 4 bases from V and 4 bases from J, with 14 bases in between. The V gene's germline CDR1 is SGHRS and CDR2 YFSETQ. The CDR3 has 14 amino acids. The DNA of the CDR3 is TGCGCCAGCAGCCCAAATGGGGGGAGCACTGAAGCTTTCTTT. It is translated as CASSPNGGSTEAFF. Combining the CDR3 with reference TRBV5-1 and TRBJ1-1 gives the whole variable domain KAGVTQTPRYLIKTRGQQVTLSCSPISGHRSVSWYQQTPGQGLQFLFEYFSETQRNKGNFPGRFSGRQFSNSRSEMNVSTLELGDSALYLCASSPNGGSTEAFFGQGTRLTVV.

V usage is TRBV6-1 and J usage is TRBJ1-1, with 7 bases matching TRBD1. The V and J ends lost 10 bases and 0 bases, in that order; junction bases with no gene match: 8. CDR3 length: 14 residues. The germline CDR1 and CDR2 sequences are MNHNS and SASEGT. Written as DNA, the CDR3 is TGTGCCATTCAGGGGGGCACAATGAACACTGAAGCTTTCTTT. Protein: CAIQGGTMNTEAFF.

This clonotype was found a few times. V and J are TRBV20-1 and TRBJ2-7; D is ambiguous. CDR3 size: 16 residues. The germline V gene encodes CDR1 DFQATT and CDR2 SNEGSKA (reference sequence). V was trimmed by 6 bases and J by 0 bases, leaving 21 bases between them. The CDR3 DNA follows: TGCAGTGCAAGCCCTAGAACCCGACCTTTCTCCTACGAGCAGTACTTC. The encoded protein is CSASPRTRPFSYEQYF.

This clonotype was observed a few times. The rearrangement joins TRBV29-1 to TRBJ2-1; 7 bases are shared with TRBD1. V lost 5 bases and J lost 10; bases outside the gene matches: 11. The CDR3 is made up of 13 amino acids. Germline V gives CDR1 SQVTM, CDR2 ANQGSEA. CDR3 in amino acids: CSVNRGSPREQFF. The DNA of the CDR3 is TGCAGCGTTAACAGGGGTTCCCCCCGGGAGCAGTTCTTC.

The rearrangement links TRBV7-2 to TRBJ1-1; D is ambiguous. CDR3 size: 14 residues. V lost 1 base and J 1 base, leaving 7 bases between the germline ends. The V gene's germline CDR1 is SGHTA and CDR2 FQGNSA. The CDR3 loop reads CASSLVWENTEAFF. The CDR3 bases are TGTGCCAGCAGCTTAGTCTGGGAGAACACTGAAGCTTTCTTT.